These 15 T cell receptor beta chains originate from one sample sequenced in a study of beta chain features in type 1 diabetes. Reverse transcribing all isolated RNA meant expressed TCRB transcripts were sequenced. Profiled with immunoSEQ multiplex PCR; TCRdb holds only in-frame clones, not every one. The sample includes some 350,000 clones, about 13% of them seen just once. Their antigens are not known. Study results and limitations: Shorter TCRB CDR3s, moderately but significantly so, marked every one of the four CD4+ subsets in Type 1 diabetes patients.

Sequenced material: naive CD4+ T cells from blood. The receptors were sampled from a woman between 18 and 29 years old with type 1 diabetes.

The V gene is TRBV30, the J gene TRBJ2-3; D gene unclear. Germline V lookup: CDR1 GTSNPN, CDR2 SVGIG (reference sequence). Trimming removed 2 bases at V and 3 bases at J, with 12 bases between. The CDR3 length is 14 residues. The CDR3 DNA is TGTGCCTGGAGTTCTAGAACGCCGACAGATACGCAGTATTTT. Its protein is CAWSSRTPTDTQYF.

This chain joins TRBV14 and TRBJ2-4, with D perhaps matching TRBD2 (7 bases). The V end was cut by 4 bases, the J end by 0 bases, with 22 bases between. There are 19 residues in the CDR3. Germline V gene lookup returns CDR1 SGHDN and CDR2 FVKESK. CDR3 sequence (DNA): TGTGCCAGCAGCCCTCGCGGGCAGGCGCGGGGGCTAGCCAAAAACATTCAGTACTTC. It specifies CASSPRGQARGLAKNIQYF. Using reference TRBV14 and TRBJ2-4 for the parts outside the CDR3, the full variable domain is EAGVTQFPSHSVIEKGQTVTLRCDPISGHDNLYWYRRVMGKEIKFLLHFVKESKQDESGMPNNRFLAERTGGTYSTLKVQPAELEDSGVYFCASSPRGQARGLAKNIQYFGAGTRLSVL.

This clone was seen only a few times. The chain couples TRBV30 to TRBJ1-5, with D possibly TRBD1 on 5 matching bases. V lost 5 bases and J lost 5, with 13 bases in between. This CDR3 is 13 amino acids long. Germline CDR1 reads GTSNPN; CDR2 reads SVGIG (reference sequence). The chain's CDR3 is CAWGSLGDQPQHF. The CDR3 DNA is TGTGCCTGGGGTTCTCTAGGGGATCAGCCCCAGCATTTT.

This clone was counted between two and nine times. The CDR3 sequence is CASSARFGLAANNEQFF. In DNA form, the CDR3 reads TGCGCCAGCAGCGCCCGTTTCGGACTAGCGGCCAACAATGAGCAGTTCTTC. This chain uses TRBV5-1 with TRBJ2-1, with 10 positions matching TRBD2. The CDR3 consists of 17 residues. From germline, CDR1 is SGHRS and CDR2 YFSETQ. J was trimmed by 5 bases and V by 4 bases; bases with no gene match: 12. The variable domain in full, with the rest retrieved from reference TRBV5-1 and TRBJ2-1, is KAGVTQTPRYLIKTRGQQVTLSCSPISGHRSVSWYQQTPGQGLQFLFEYFSETQRNKGNFPGRFSGRQFSNSRSEMNVSTLELGDSALYLCASSARFGLAANNEQFFGPGTRLTVL.

There are a few counts of this clone. The rearrangement uses TRBV5-1 and TRBJ1-2; the D is unclear. Germline CDR1 is SGHRS and CDR2 is YFSETQ. This CDR3 is built from 15 residues. V was trimmed by 0 bases and J by 8 bases, leaving 17 bases between them. The CDR3 loop reads CASSLGGLGVKGYTF. CDR3 nucleotides: TGCGCCAGCAGCTTGGGAGGTCTGGGAGTGAAGGGCTACACCTTC.

The sample holds a few counts of this clone. The genes are TRBV5-1 and TRBJ1-1, with a possible D match to TRBD1 (5 bases). The germline V and J ends were trimmed by 0 bases and 3 bases, with 12 bases remaining between them. The length of the CDR3 is 15 residues. Germline V gene data show CDR1 as SGHRS and CDR2 as YFSETQ. The CDR3 DNA sequence: TGCGCCAGCAGCTTGGATTCCAGGGTGGACACTGAAGCTTTCTTT. It specifies CASSLDSRVDTEAFF.

This clone has only a few counts. The chain carries TRBV9 and TRBJ2-1, with TRBD2 matching over 9 bases. The V and J ends lost 1 base and 8 bases, in that order; junction bases with no gene match: 7. CDR3 length equals 15 residues. Germline V gene lookup returns CDR1 SGDLS and CDR2 YYNGEE. In nucleotides, the CDR3 is TGTGCCAGCAGCGTACCCCCGACTAGCGGATATGAGCAGTTCTTC. Translated: CASSVPPTSGYEQFF.

This clone was detected only a few times. V usage is TRBV23-1 and J usage is TRBJ2-5, with 9 bases that match TRBD1. TRBV23-1 is identified as an open reading frame with a role that is uncertain. Losses at the gene ends were 0 bases for V and 5 bases for J; bases not matched to a gene: 16. The CDR3 is made up of 19 amino acids. CDR3 region: CASSQSTETAGQGGETQYF. CDR3 DNA: TGCGCCAGCAGTCAATCGACCGAGACCGCGGGACAGGGAGGGGAGACCCAGTACTTC.

This rearrangement joins TRBV10-1 to TRBJ2-7; D is unresolved. Germline V gene data show CDR1 as WNHNN and CDR2 as SYGVQD (reference sequence). The V gene lost 0 bases and the J gene lost 5 bases, with 8 bases spanning the gap. This CDR3 region has 13 residues. The CDR3 nucleotides read TGCGCCAGCAGTGAGTCGACTCGGGACGAGCAGTACTTC. This encodes CASSESTRDEQYF.

The chain combines TRBV29-1 with TRBJ2-1, with 9 nucleotides matching TRBD2. Germline V gene data show CDR1 as SQVTM and CDR2 as ANQGSEA. Trimming removed 7 bases from V and 4 bases from J; junction bases left unmatched: 5. The CDR3 totals 13 residues. In nucleotides, the CDR3 is TGCAGCGGTAGCGGGAGACAGTACAATGAGCAGTTCTTC. Translated, it gives CSGSGRQYNEQFF.

CDR3 region: CASSYSGQNTGELFF. The DNA for the CDR3 is TGTGCCAGCAGTTACTCGGGACAGAACACCGGGGAGCTGTTTTTT. The chain is built from TRBV6-5 and TRBJ2-2, with D possibly matching TRBD1 (6 bases). Trimming removed 0 bases from V and 1 base from J, with 6 bases in between. This CDR3 has 15 amino acids. From germline, CDR1 is MNHEY and CDR2 SVGAGI.

This clone occurred a few times. J is TRBJ1-1 and V is TRBV9, with a weak D call TRBD1 (5 bases). CDR3 length: 14 residues. The ends were cut back, 0 bases at V and 1 base at J, with 7 bases in the middle. Germline V gene sequence: CDR1 SGDLS, CDR2 YYNGEE. The CDR3 protein is CASSVGQQNTEAFF. CDR3 nucleotide sequence: TGTGCCAGCAGCGTAGGACAGCAGAACACTGAAGCTTTCTTT.

This clone was observed a handful of times. The V and J genes are TRBV11-3 and TRBJ2-2; 12 positions agree with TRBD2. The V segment lost 3 bases and the J segment 4 bases; nucleotides outside the gene matches: 3. Per germline, CDR1 SGHNT and CDR2 YENEEA. This CDR3 has 16 residues. As DNA, the CDR3 is TGTGCCAGCAGCTTCCGACTAGCGGGAGCCACCGGGGAGCTGTTTTTT. Translating gives CASSFRLAGATGELFF.

This clone was counted only a few times. The chain uses TRBV30 and TRBJ1-4, with 7 bases identical to TRBD1. The CDR3 is made up of 15 amino acids. Germline V lookup: CDR1 GTSNPN, CDR2 SVGIG (reference sequence). With V trimmed by 4 bases and J by 8 bases, 13 bases remained unmatched. The CDR3 bases are TGTGCCTGGAACCCGGGACAGTCGTCGGAAGAAAAACTGTTTTTT. It codes for CAWNPGQSSEEKLFF.

Only a few counts were recorded for this clone. The chain uses TRBV19 and TRBJ2-5, with a possible D match to TRBD1 (5 bases). Germline V gives CDR1 LNHDA, CDR2 SQIVND (reference sequence). Trimming cost V 6 bases and J 2 bases, with 13 bases left between them. This CDR3 has 14 amino acids. In DNA, the CDR3 is TGTGCCAGTAGCTCCCTAGGGGAACAAGAGACCCAGTACTTC. The encoded protein is CASSSLGEQETQYF.